What follows are 16 T cell receptor beta chains derived from one specimen sequenced in a study of cytomegalovirus exposure and HLA in healthy donors. PCR primers comprised 60 Vbeta and 13 Jbeta primers. The table came from immunoSEQ multiplex PCR; TCRdb's copy has only in-frame clones and leaves some out. The repertoire includes tens of thousands of clones, 70% to 85% of them detected once, and approximately 6% sits in the top ten. The sequencing input was PBMCs. The source is a man younger than 40 in good health and CMV-seronegative.

V usage is TRBV14 and J usage is TRBJ2-7; 7 nucleotides match TRBD1. Germline assignment: CDR1 SGHDN and CDR2 FVKESK. CDR3 length equals 15 residues. Trimming took 4 bases from V and 2 from J; bases not matched to a gene: 8. CDR3 residues: CASSLGQVPTYEQYF. CDR3 DNA sequence: TGTGCCAGCAGCCTCGGACAGGTGCCGACCTACGAGCAGTACTTC.

In its sample, this clone was seen a few times. The gene calls are TRBV4-1 and TRBJ2-3, with TRBD1 identical over 8 bases. Germline CDR1 MGHRA, CDR2 YSYEKL. This CDR3 has 16 residues. Trimming took 1 base from V and 1 from J; bases not matched to a gene: 4. CDR3 amino acids: CASSQGQGYGTDTQYF. CDR3 bases: TGCGCCAGCAGCCAAGGACAGGGGTATGGCACAGATACGCAGTATTTT.

This chain links TRBV13 with TRBJ2-7, with D possibly matching TRBD1 (6 bases). Trimming cost V 3 bases and J 2 bases, with 8 bases left between them. This CDR3 region has 13 residues. Per germline, CDR1 PRHDT and CDR2 FYEKMQ (reference sequence). The CDR3 protein is CASSFGQTYEQYF. The CDR3 nucleotides are TGTGCCAGCAGCTTTGGACAGACCTACGAGCAGTACTTC.

The rearrangement uses TRBV5-1 and TRBJ1-4; a possible D gene is TRBD1 (5 bases). The CDR3 extends over 15 amino acids. The V and J ends lost 0 bases and 6 bases respectively, with 12 bases between them. The germline V gene encodes CDR1 SGHRS and CDR2 YFSETQ. The CDR3 DNA follows: TGCGCCAGCAGCTTGGATCAGGGCACCTATGAAAAACTGTTTTTT. Residues: CASSLDQGTYEKLFF. The entire variable domain, with the rest obtained from reference TRBV5-1 and TRBJ1-4, is as follows: KAGVTQTPRYLIKTRGQQVTLSCSPISGHRSVSWYQQTPGQGLQFLFEYFSETQRNKGNFPGRFSGRQFSNSRSEMNVSTLELGDSALYLCASSLDQGTYEKLFFGSGTQLSVL.

The rearrangement joins TRBV18 to TRBJ2-1; TRBD1 agrees at 8 bases. Trimming at V came to 2 bases and at J to 4 bases, leaving 4 bases not matched to a gene. This CDR3 spans 15 amino acids. From germline, CDR1 is KGHSH and CDR2 LQKENI. The CDR3 loop is CASSPTGGIYNEQFF. The DNA of the CDR3 is TGTGCCAGCTCACCAACAGGGGGTATTTACAATGAGCAGTTCTTC.

V and J are TRBV7-9 and TRBJ1-4; TRBD1 might be the D (6 bases). Germline V lookup: CDR1 SEHNR, CDR2 FQNEAQ (reference sequence). The V end was cut by 4 bases, the J end by 4 bases, with 13 bases between. The CDR3 covers 15 residues. In DNA form, the CDR3 reads TGTGCCAGCAGCTCCAGGGACACCCATAATGAAAAACTGTTTTTT. It specifies CASSSRDTHNEKLFF.

V gene TRBV10-3 combines with J gene TRBJ1-1, with D maybe TRBD1 (6 bases). Trimming took off 7 bases at V and 1 base at J, with 10 bases between the two ends. Germline assignment: CDR1 ENHRY and CDR2 SYGVKD. CDR3 length equals 13 residues. In nucleotides, the CDR3 is TGTGCCATCACCCCGACAGGGAACACTGAAGCTTTCTTT. Protein product: CAITPTGNTEAFF.

This sequence joins TRBV28 and TRBJ2-7, with a possible D match to TRBD1 (5 bases). This CDR3 region has 16 residues. Trimming pared 1 base from V and 0 bases from J, leaving 13 bases between. Germline assignment: CDR1 MDHEN and CDR2 SYDVKM. The CDR3 protein is CASSLLRTSSSYEQYF. Here the CDR3 DNA reads TGTGCCAGCAGTTTATTGAGGACATCTTCCTCCTACGAGCAGTACTTC.

This chain connects TRBV7-9 to TRBJ1-2; 8 bases map to TRBD1. Germline CDR1 and CDR2: SEHNR and FQNEAQ (reference sequence). The CDR3 is 15 residues long. V lost 5 bases, J lost 3 bases, and 8 bases stayed unmatched. The CDR3, as DNA: TGTGCCAGCAGCACACACAGGGGACAGGACTATGGCTACACCTTC. It is translated as CASSTHRGQDYGYTF.

The chain couples TRBV2 to TRBJ2-5; maybe TRBD2 (7 bases). The CDR3 extends over 14 amino acids. V dropped 7 bases and J dropped 4 bases, with 16 bases sitting between them. The V gene's germline CDR1 is SNHLY and CDR2 FYNNEI. Here the CDR3 reads CASNMWGGAETQYF. Written as DNA, the CDR3 is TGTGCCAGCAATATGTGGGGGGGCGCAGAGACCCAGTACTTC.

This clone has only a few counts. The CDR3 loop is CASSQTGSEAFF. The CDR3 nucleotides read TGCGCCAGCAGTCAAACGGGTTCTGAAGCTTTCTTT. This chain joins TRBV10-1 and TRBJ1-1; no reliable D call. The CDR3 consists of 12 residues. Trimming removed 5 bases at V and 6 bases at J, with 10 bases between. Germline V gives CDR1 WNHNN, CDR2 SYGVQD (reference sequence).

This clone was recorded only once. The chain joins TRBV5-1 to TRBJ1-6; 10 nucleotides agree with TRBD1. Germline CDR1 is SGHRS and CDR2 is YFSETQ. CDR3 size: 18 residues. Trimming cost V 6 bases and J 2 bases; bases outside gene matches: 11. CDR3 loop: CASTPGQGRSTYNSPLHF. DNA for the CDR3: TGCGCCAGCACCCCGGGACAGGGGAGGAGTACCTATAATTCACCCCTCCACTTT.

This chain joins TRBV10-3 and TRBJ1-4, with a possible D match to TRBD1 (6 bases). V dropped 2 bases and J dropped 12 bases, with 19 bases sitting between them. This CDR3 contains 15 residues. Germline assignment: CDR1 ENHRY and CDR2 SYGVKD. Here the CDR3 DNA reads TGTGCCATCAGTGAGCCACTACAGGGTGAGGGAGAACTGTTTTTT. Its protein product is CAISEPLQGEGELFF.

This chain joins TRBV27 and TRBJ2-3; 8 bases match TRBD1. J lost 3 bases, V lost 8 bases, and 16 bases had no gene match. From germline, CDR1 is MNHEY and CDR2 SMNVEV (reference sequence). This CDR3 contains 17 residues. The CDR3 DNA sequence: TGTGCCAGCGGGGTAGGCGTCCCAGGGGGCTGGACAGATACGCAGTATTTT. It codes for CASGVGVPGGWTDTQYF.

The chain recombines TRBV5-4 with TRBJ2-6; D call uncertain. Germline V lookup: CDR1 SGHNT, CDR2 YYREEE (reference sequence). Trimming pared 2 bases from V and 0 bases from J, leaving 12 bases between. The CDR3 is 17 residues long. This CDR3 is CASSFSATSSGANVLTF. CDR3 sequence (DNA): TGTGCCAGCAGCTTTTCCGCAACCAGCTCTGGGGCCAACGTCCTGACTTTC.

The chain uses TRBV28 and TRBJ2-2; a weak D match, TRBD2 (6 bases). The CDR3 consists of 14 residues. Deletions cut 4 bases from V and 4 bases from J, with 10 bases between. Germline V lookup: CDR1 MDHEN, CDR2 SYDVKM. In DNA, the CDR3 is TGTGCCAGCAGTTCTAGCGACAGCACCGGGGAGCTGTTTTTT. Translated, it gives CASSSSDSTGELFF.